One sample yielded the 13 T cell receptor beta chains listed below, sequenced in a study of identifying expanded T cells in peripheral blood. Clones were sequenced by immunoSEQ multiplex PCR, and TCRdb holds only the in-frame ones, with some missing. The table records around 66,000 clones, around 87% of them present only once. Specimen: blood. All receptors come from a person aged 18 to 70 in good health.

CDR3 bases: TGTGCCAGCAGCGTTGGACAGGTGAACACTGAAGCTTTCTTT. Protein product: CASSVGQVNTEAFF. The chain combines TRBV5-6 with TRBJ1-1, with 7 positions matching TRBD1. The CDR3 has 14 amino acids. CDR1 SGHDT and CDR2 YYEEEE come from the germline V gene. With V trimmed by 4 bases and J by 0 bases, 3 bases remained unmatched.

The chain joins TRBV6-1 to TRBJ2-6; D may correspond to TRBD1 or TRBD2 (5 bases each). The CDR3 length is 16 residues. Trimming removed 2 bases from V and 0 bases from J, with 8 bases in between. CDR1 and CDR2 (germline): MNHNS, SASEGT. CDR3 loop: CASSERDGSGANVLTF. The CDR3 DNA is TGTGCCAGCAGTGAAAGGGACGGCTCTGGGGCCAACGTCCTGACTTTC.

This CDR3 is CASSLDRGHEQYF. The CDR3 DNA reads TGCGCCAGCAGCTTAGACAGAGGCCACGAGCAGTACTTC. This chain uses TRBV5-1 with TRBJ2-7; TRBD1 is a possible D gene (5 bases). Germline-derived CDR1 and CDR2 are SGHRS and YFSETQ. The CDR3 sequence is 13 residues long. V dropped 2 bases and J dropped 5 bases, with 11 bases sitting between them.

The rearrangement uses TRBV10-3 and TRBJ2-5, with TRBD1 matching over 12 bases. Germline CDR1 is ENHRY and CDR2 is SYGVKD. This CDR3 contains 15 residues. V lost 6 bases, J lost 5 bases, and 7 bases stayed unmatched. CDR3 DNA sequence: TGTGCCATCAGACCGGGACAGGGGGCGCGTGAGACCCAGTACTTC. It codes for CAIRPGQGARETQYF.

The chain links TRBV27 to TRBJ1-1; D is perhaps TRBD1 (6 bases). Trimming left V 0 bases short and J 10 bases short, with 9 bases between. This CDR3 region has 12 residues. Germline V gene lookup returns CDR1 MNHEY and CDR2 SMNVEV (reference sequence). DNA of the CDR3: TGTGCCAGCAGTTTATCTCAGGGGACAGCTTTCTTT. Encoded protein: CASSLSQGTAFF.

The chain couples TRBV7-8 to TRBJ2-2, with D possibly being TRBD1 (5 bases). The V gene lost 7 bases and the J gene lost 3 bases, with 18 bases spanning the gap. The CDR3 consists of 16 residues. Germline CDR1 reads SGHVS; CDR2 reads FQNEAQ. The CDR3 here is CASITTKGPDTGELFF. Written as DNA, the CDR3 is TGTGCCAGCATCACCACGAAGGGGCCCGACACCGGGGAGCTGTTTTTT.

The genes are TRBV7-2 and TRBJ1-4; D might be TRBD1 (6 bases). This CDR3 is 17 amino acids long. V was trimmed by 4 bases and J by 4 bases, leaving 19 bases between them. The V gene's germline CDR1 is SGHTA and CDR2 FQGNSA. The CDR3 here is CASSSQGRGAHNEKLFF. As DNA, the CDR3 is TGTGCCAGCAGCTCTCAGGGGCGAGGGGCCCATAATGAAAAACTGTTTTTT.

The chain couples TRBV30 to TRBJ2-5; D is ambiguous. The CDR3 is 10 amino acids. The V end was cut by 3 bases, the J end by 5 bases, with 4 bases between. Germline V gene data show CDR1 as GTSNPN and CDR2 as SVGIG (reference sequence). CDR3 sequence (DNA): TGTGCCTGGAGGGGGGAGACCCAGTACTTC. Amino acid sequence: CAWRGETQYF.

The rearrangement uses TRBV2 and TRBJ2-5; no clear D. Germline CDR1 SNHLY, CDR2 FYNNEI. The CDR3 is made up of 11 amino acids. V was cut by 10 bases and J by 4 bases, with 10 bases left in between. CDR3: CATQSRETQYF. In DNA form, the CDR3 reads TGTGCCACTCAGTCGCGAGAGACCCAGTACTTC.

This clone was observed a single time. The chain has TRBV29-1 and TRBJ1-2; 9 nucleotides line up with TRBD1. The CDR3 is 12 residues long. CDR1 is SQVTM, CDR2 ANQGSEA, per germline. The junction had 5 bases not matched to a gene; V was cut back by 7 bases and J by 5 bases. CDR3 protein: CSEGDRDYGYTF. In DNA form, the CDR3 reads TGCAGCGAAGGGGACAGGGATTATGGCTACACCTTC. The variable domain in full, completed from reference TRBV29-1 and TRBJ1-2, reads SAVISQKPSRDICQRGTSLTIQCQVDSQVTMMFWYRQQPGQSLTLIATANQGSEATYESGFVIDKFPISRPNLTFSTLTVSNMSPEDSSIYLCSEGDRDYGYTFGSGTRLTVV.

The CDR3 nucleotides read TGTGCCAGCAGCGCAAGCGGTTATAGCACAGATACGCAGTATTTT. It codes for CASSASGYSTDTQYF. This chain connects TRBV7-3 to TRBJ2-3, with D perhaps TRBD2 (5 bases). V was cut by 5 bases and J by 0 bases, with 12 bases left in between. The CDR3 consists of 15 residues. Germline CDR1 reads SGHTA; CDR2 reads FQGTGA.

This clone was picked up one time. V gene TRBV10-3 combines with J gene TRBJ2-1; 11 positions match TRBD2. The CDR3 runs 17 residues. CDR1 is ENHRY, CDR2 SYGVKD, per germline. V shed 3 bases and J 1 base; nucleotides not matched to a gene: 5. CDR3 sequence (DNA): TGTGCCATCAGTGAAGGTAGCGGGGGGGCTTCCTACAATGAGCAGTTCTTC. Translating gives CAISEGSGGASYNEQFF.

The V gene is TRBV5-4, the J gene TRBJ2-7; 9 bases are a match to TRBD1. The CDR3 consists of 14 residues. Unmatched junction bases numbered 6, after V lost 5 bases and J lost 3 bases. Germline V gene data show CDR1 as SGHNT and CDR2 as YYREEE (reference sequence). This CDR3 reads CASSPPGQGYEQYF. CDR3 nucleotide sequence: TGTGCCAGCAGTCCCCCGGGACAGGGCTACGAGCAGTACTTC.